One and the same sample provided the 20 T cell receptor beta chains below, sequenced in a study of identifying expanded T cells in peripheral blood. Profiled with immunoSEQ multiplex PCR; TCRdb holds only in-frame clones, not every one. The repertoire holds 110,000 or so clones, with about 88% as singletons. Sequencing was performed on blood. These receptor sequences come from a person aged 18 to 70 in good health.

The chain couples TRBV5-1 to TRBJ2-1; tentative D call: TRBD2 (6 bases). From germline, CDR1 is SGHRS and CDR2 YFSETQ. The CDR3 has 16 residues. The V end was cut by 5 bases, the J end by 3 bases, with 18 bases between. CDR3 region: CASSLDQRRGYNEQFF. CDR3 coding DNA: TGCGCCAGCAGTTTAGACCAGCGGAGGGGCTACAATGAGCAGTTCTTC.

The gene calls are TRBV28 and TRBJ1-5, with a possible D match to TRBD1 (5 bases). V was cut by 3 bases and J by 7 bases, with 13 bases left in between. CDR1 MDHEN and CDR2 SYDVKM come from the germline V gene. CDR3 length: 14 residues. The CDR3 spells CASSFQGGVQPQHF. The CDR3 coding sequence is TGTGCCAGCAGTTTCCAGGGAGGGGTGCAGCCCCAGCATTTT.

This chain joins TRBV29-1 and TRBJ1-2, with D possibly TRBD1 on 5 matching bases. Germline-derived CDR1 and CDR2 are SQVTM and ANQGSEA. This CDR3 has 15 amino acids. Trimming removed 2 bases from V and 1 base from J, with 14 bases in between. CDR3 bases: TGCAGCGTTGAATTCCGGGGTAGGGGTAACTATGGCTACACCTTC. Encoded protein: CSVEFRGRGNYGYTF.

The chain couples TRBV2 to TRBJ2-1; 10 positions match TRBD1. The trim removed 7 bases at V and 2 bases at J, leaving 2 bases unmatched. Looked up from germline, CDR1 is SNHLY and CDR2 is FYNNEI. This CDR3 has 14 amino acids. The chain's CDR3 is CASTGQGTYNEQFF. CDR3 coding DNA: TGTGCCAGCACGGGACAGGGGACCTACAATGAGCAGTTCTTC.

The J gene is TRBJ2-5, the V gene TRBV6-1, with a possible D match to TRBD2 (7 bases). CDR1 and CDR2 from the germline V gene are MNHNS and SASEGT. V lost 7 bases, J lost 5 bases, and 14 bases lay in between. This CDR3 has 13 amino acids. CDR3 sequence: CASTSGGRETQYF. CDR3 nucleotides: TGTGCCAGCACCTCGGGGGGCCGGGAGACCCAGTACTTC.

The CDR3 region is CASSPPAGGSSYEQYF. The CDR3 bases are TGTGCCAGCAGCCCGCCTGCGGGGGGGAGCTCCTACGAGCAGTACTTC. This rearrangement joins TRBV4-2 to TRBJ2-7, with TRBD2 matching 9 bases. This CDR3 has 16 residues. Looked up from germline, CDR1 is LGHNA and CDR2 is YNFKEQ. V was pared by 4 bases and J by 0 bases, with 7 bases of the junction left unmatched.

The chain couples TRBV7-2 to TRBJ1-2, with unresolved D. The V gene's germline CDR1 is SGHTA and CDR2 FQGNSA. With 0 bases removed from V and 2 bases from J, the gap between germline ends came to 7 bases. The CDR3 extends over 14 amino acids. The CDR3 region is CASSLAGVNYGYTF. CDR3 nucleotides: TGTGCCAGCAGCTTAGCTGGAGTCAACTATGGCTACACCTTC.

The chain recombines TRBV9 with TRBJ2-1; the D gene is possibly TRBD2 (8 bases). V lost 1 base to trimming and J lost 8 bases, with 25 bases between them. CDR3 length: 18 amino acids. Germline V gene sequence: CDR1 SGDLS, CDR2 YYNGEE. The CDR3 DNA sequence: TGTGCCAGCAGCGTACGACAGGGAGTGGGCGGGAGGATGGATGAGCAGTTCTTC. Translating gives CASSVRQGVGGRMDEQFF.

The chain couples TRBV5-6 to TRBJ2-1, with TRBD2 identical over 8 bases. The CDR3 consists of 16 residues. The V and J ends lost 0 bases and 9 bases, in that order; junction bases with no gene match: 11. Germline V lookup: CDR1 SGHDT, CDR2 YYEEEE. CDR3 sequence reads: CASSLGSGGPQGEQFF. The CDR3, as DNA: TGTGCCAGCAGCTTGGGGTCGGGAGGGCCTCAGGGTGAGCAGTTCTTC. Drawing the rest from reference TRBV5-6 and TRBJ2-1, the complete variable domain is DAGVTQSPTHLIKTRGQQVTLRCSPKSGHDTVSWYQQALGQGPQFIFQYYEEEERQRGNFPDRFSGHQFPNYSSELNVNALLLGDSALYLCASSLGSGGPQGEQFFGPGTRLTVL.

V and J are TRBV2 and TRBJ1-2, with TRBD1 identical over 8 bases. V shed 6 bases, J shed 5 bases, and the junction held 8 bases outside the gene matches. Germline-derived CDR1 and CDR2 are SNHLY and FYNNEI. The CDR3 spans 14 residues. Here the CDR3 DNA reads TGTGCCAGCAGCTTGGACAGGGCCCTTTATGGCTACACCTTC. As protein: CASSLDRALYGYTF.

This chain uses TRBV7-2 with TRBJ2-7; 15 bases are shared with TRBD2. Germline values: CDR1 SGHTA, CDR2 FQGNSA. The CDR3 runs 16 residues. J gave up 6 bases and V 1 base, and 4 bases lay outside the gene matches. The CDR3 bases are TGTGCCAGCAGCTTAGGGACTAGCGGGGGGGCGGGCGAGCAGTACTTC. Its protein is CASSLGTSGGAGEQYF. The whole variable domain, remainder taken from reference TRBV7-2 and TRBJ2-7, is GAGVSQSPSNKVTEKGKDVELRCDPISGHTALYWYRQSLGQGLEFLIYFQGNSAPDKSGLPSDRFSAERTGGSVSTLTIQRTQQEDSAVYLCASSLGTSGGAGEQYFGPGTRLTVT.

The chain carries TRBV18 and TRBJ2-7; 10 nucleotides agree with TRBD1. With 3 bases clipped from V and 2 bases from J, the junction kept 4 bases outside the gene matches. Germline V gene lookup returns CDR1 KGHSH and CDR2 LQKENI. The CDR3 is made up of 15 amino acids. The CDR3 spells CASSPGTGDTYEQYF. CDR3 coding DNA: TGTGCCAGCTCACCCGGGACAGGGGACACCTACGAGCAGTACTTC. The complete variable domain, with remaining parts taken from reference TRBV18 and TRBJ2-7, reads NAGVMQNPRHLVRRRGQEARLRCSPMKGHSHVYWYRQLPEEGLKFMVYLQKENIIDESGMPKERFSAEFPKEGPSILRIQQVVRGDSAAYFCASSPGTGDTYEQYFGPGTRLTVT.

The table lists this clone with a few counts. The chain couples TRBV19 to TRBJ1-2, with D perhaps matching TRBD1 (5 bases). The V gene's germline CDR1 is LNHDA and CDR2 SQIVND (reference sequence). The CDR3 has 17 residues. V was shortened by 0 bases and J by 0 bases, with 14 bases between the two germline ends. This chain's CDR3 is CASSIESWRGPNYGYTF. The CDR3 DNA follows: TGTGCCAGTAGTATAGAGAGTTGGAGGGGACCTAACTATGGCTACACCTTC. Full variable domain (missing parts from reference TRBV19 and TRBJ1-2): DGGITQSPKYLFRKEGQNVTLSCEQNLNHDAMYWYRQDPGQGLRLIYYSQIVNDFQKGDIAEGYSVSREKKESFPLTVTSAQKNPTAFYLCASSIESWRGPNYGYTFGSGTRLTVV.

This chain connects TRBV10-1 to TRBJ2-2; 8 nucleotides agree with TRBD2. Germline V gene lookup returns CDR1 WNHNN and CDR2 SYGVQD (reference sequence). This CDR3 has 15 amino acids. After removal of 0 bases from V and 7 bases from J, the junction contained 4 bases not matched to a gene. The CDR3 sequence is CASSESSGIGGELFF. DNA for the CDR3: TGCGCCAGCAGTGAGTCTAGCGGGATCGGCGGGGAGCTGTTTTTT.

V gene TRBV4-2 combines with J gene TRBJ1-2; D is unclear. The CDR3 runs to 17 residues. Deletions cut 1 base from V and 6 bases from J, with 21 bases between. CDR1 and CDR2 (germline): LGHNA, YNFKEQ. CDR3 DNA: TGTGCCAGCAGCCAAGTAAGTTCCCTGGACGGAGTCCATGGCTACACCTTC. Amino acids: CASSQVSSLDGVHGYTF.

This chain links TRBV10-3 with TRBJ2-7, with D possibly called TRBD1 or TRBD2 (6 bases each). The germline V and J ends were trimmed by 10 bases and 4 bases, with 23 bases remaining between them. The CDR3 is made up of 15 amino acids. In germline, CDR1 is ENHRY, CDR2 SYGVKD. The CDR3 DNA follows: TGTGCCAGCAGGGGTCCCGGGGGCCCAAGATACGAGCAGTACTTC. Translation: CASRGPGGPRYEQYF.

V and J are TRBV5-1 and TRBJ1-2; 7 bases are a match to TRBD1. CDR3 size: 15 residues. Unmatched junction bases numbered 11, after V lost 1 base and J lost 8 bases. Germline values: CDR1 SGHRS, CDR2 YFSETQ. The CDR3 is CASSLRTSGGEGYTF. The CDR3 DNA follows: TGCGCCAGCAGCTTGCGCACTTCAGGGGGTGAAGGCTACACCTTC.

The gene calls are TRBV5-5 and TRBJ2-1, with TRBD1 identical over 7 bases. CDR1 SGHKS and CDR2 YYEKEE come from the germline V gene (reference sequence). This CDR3 spans 14 amino acids. The trim removed 3 bases at V and 9 bases at J, leaving 9 bases unmatched. CDR3 coding DNA: TGTGCCAGCAGCTCGGGGACGAACAGGGGTGAGCAGTTCTTC. It yields the protein CASSSGTNRGEQFF.

This clone was observed a handful of times. The chain combines TRBV21-1 with TRBJ2-3; the tabulated D call, TRBD2, remains unverified against the DNA. TRBV21-1 corresponds to a pseudogene. The CDR3 has 16 residues. DNA of the CDR3: TGTGCCAGCAGAATCCTACTAGCGGGGGCCCGAGATACGCAGTATTTT. This codes for CASRILLAGARDTQYF.

This clone was detected only once. The genes are TRBV11-2 and TRBJ2-5; TRBD2 aligns across 8 bases. Germline CDR1 reads SGHAT; CDR2 reads FQNNGV. Unmatched junction bases numbered 6, after V lost 1 base and J lost 2 bases. The CDR3 consists of 16 residues. This CDR3 reads CASSLVPGGIQETQYF. The CDR3, as DNA: TGTGCCAGCAGCTTAGTCCCGGGGGGGATTCAAGAGACCCAGTACTTC.